What follows are 24 T cell receptor beta chains derived from one specimen sequenced in a study of identical twins (dated by TCRdb to the mid-2010s). Libraries were constructed by 5' RACE. The reads were generated on an Illumina HiSeq 2000. TCRdb trimmed the raw reads at Q25, called clones with MiXCR and kept productive beta chains. Identical CDR3 proteins give one entry, which carries the most common genes and DNA. This sample has nearly 200,000 distinct CDR3 sequences in its table, and approximately 15% of those were observed once. The top ten clonotypes cover over 35% of the sample. The same data also went into a second study, on T cells expressing NK-cell markers.

Sequencing was carried out using CD8+ T cells sorted from blood. These receptors came from a woman in her late teens or twenties in good health.

This clonotype has a handful of counts. This chain joins TRBV15 and TRBJ2-1; D is possibly TRBD1 or TRBD2 (5 bases each). CDR1 is LNHNV, CDR2 YYDKDF, per germline (reference sequence). The CDR3 is made up of 15 amino acids. V was shortened by 0 bases and J by 3 bases, with 9 bases between the two germline ends. The DNA for the CDR3 is TGTGCCACCAGCAGAGACCGGGGCGGCTACAATGAGCAGTTCTTC. Translating it yields CATSRDRGGYNEQFF.

In its sample, this clonotype was seen a few times. The gene calls are TRBV7-9 and TRBJ1-5, with a possible D match to TRBD1 (5 bases). Germline values: CDR1 SEHNR, CDR2 FQNEAQ (reference sequence). The CDR3 length is 15 residues. V lost 0 bases and J 0 bases, leaving 6 bases between the germline ends. The CDR3 nucleotides are TGTGCCAGCAGCTTAGCGGGGCGTAGCAATCAGCCCCAGCATTTT. This gives the protein CASSLAGRSNQPQHF.

This chain links TRBV9 with TRBJ1-2, with TRBD1 matching 10 bases. The CDR3 covers 16 residues. The trim removed 0 bases at V and 5 bases at J, leaving 7 bases unmatched. The germline V gene has CDR1 SGDLS and CDR2 YYNGEE. As DNA, the CDR3 is TGTGCCAGCAGCGTAGCCCCGGGGACAGGGGTATATGGCTACACCTTC. Translated, it gives CASSVAPGTGVYGYTF.

Only a few counts were recorded for this clonotype. This chain joins TRBV29-1 and TRBJ2-2; D is ambiguous. The CDR3 length is 11 residues. V was pared by 7 bases and J by 6 bases, with 9 bases between. The germline gives CDR1 SQVTM, CDR2 ANQGSEA. The CDR3 DNA sequence: TGCAGCGCCTCTGGTTCCGGGGAGCTGTTTTTT. Protein sequence: CSASGSGELFF.

The J gene is TRBJ2-3, the V gene TRBV20-1, with D possibly being TRBD2 (5 bases). V gave up 4 bases and J gave up 6 bases, with 11 bases separating them. Germline V lookup: CDR1 DFQATT, CDR2 SNEGSKA (reference sequence). The CDR3 is 12 residues long. CDR3: CSATRELDTQYF. DNA for the CDR3: TGCAGTGCTACACGGGAACTTGATACGCAGTATTTT.

This rearrangement joins TRBV5-5 to TRBJ2-6; D is undetermined. The V end was cut by 0 bases, the J end by 3 bases, with 10 bases between. Germline V gene sequence: CDR1 SGHKS, CDR2 YYEKEE (reference sequence). CDR3 length equals 16 residues. The CDR3 sequence: CASSLANGRGANVLTF. The CDR3 DNA is TGTGCCAGCAGCTTGGCCAATGGGCGTGGGGCCAACGTCCTGACTTTC.

This clonotype appeared a few times. The V gene is TRBV4-1, the J gene TRBJ2-1; TRBD2 aligns across 8 bases. The CDR3 extends over 20 amino acids. The J segment lost 0 bases and the V segment lost 5 bases, leaving 18 bases of the junction unmatched. CDR1 is MGHRA, CDR2 YSYEKL, per germline. In DNA form, the CDR3 reads TGCGCCAGCAGCGCACAAAGCGGGGGTGGGCGCCTAAGCTCCTACAATGAGCAGTTCTTC. This sequence encodes CASSAQSGGGRLSSYNEQFF.

This clonotype was seen a few times. The rearrangement joins TRBV7-6 to TRBJ2-3; no firm D call. The CDR3 is made up of 12 amino acids. CDR1 SGHVS and CDR2 FNYEAQ come from the germline V gene. Trimming shortened V by 8 bases and J by 5 bases, and 11 bases separated the two germline ends. CDR3 loop: CASGQGLDTQYF. CDR3 in DNA: TGTGCCAGCGGCCAAGGGCTAGATACGCAGTATTTT.

This clonotype was observed a few times. V usage is TRBV30 and J usage is TRBJ2-7; no clear D gene. The germline V gene encodes CDR1 GTSNPN and CDR2 SVGIG (reference sequence). The CDR3 spans 12 residues. Deletions cut 2 bases from V and 5 bases from J, with 10 bases between. The CDR3 is CAWSSSDNEQYF. In nucleotides, the CDR3 is TGTGCCTGGAGTTCCTCAGACAACGAGCAGTACTTC. The full variable domain, in which reference TRBV30 and TRBJ2-7 provide the parts outside the CDR3, is SQTIHQWPATLVQPVGSPLSLECTVEGTSNPNLYWYRQAAGRGLQLLFYSVGIGQISSEVPQNLSASRPQDRQFILSSKKLLLSDSGFYLCAWSSSDNEQYFGPGTRLTVT.

This clonotype occurred a few times. The J gene is TRBJ2-1, the V gene TRBV20-1; 7 nucleotides align to TRBD2. This CDR3 has 13 residues. The germline V gene has CDR1 DFQATT and CDR2 SNEGSKA (reference sequence). The J segment lost 3 bases and the V segment lost 5 bases, leaving 4 bases of the junction unmatched. CDR3 region: CSAGGGFYNEQFF. For the CDR3, the DNA is TGCAGTGCTGGGGGGGGTTTCTACAATGAGCAGTTCTTC.

This clonotype was observed a few times. The chain carries TRBV20-1 and TRBJ2-7; a weak D match, TRBD2 (6 bases). The V and J ends lost 0 bases and 3 bases respectively, with 15 bases between them. Per the germline V gene, CDR1 is DFQATT and CDR2 is SNEGSKA (reference sequence). This CDR3 spans 15 amino acids. The CDR3 reads CSARETREAYYEQYF. Written as DNA, the CDR3 is TGCAGTGCTAGAGAGACGAGGGAGGCGTACTACGAGCAGTACTTC.

The J gene is TRBJ1-1, the V gene TRBV12-3 or TRBV12-4; D remains ambiguous. The CDR3 is 14 amino acids. With 5 bases removed from V and 1 base from J, the gap between germline ends came to 11 bases. The CDR3 loop is CASSLSLRNTEAFF. For the CDR3, the DNA is TGTGCCAGCAGTCTATCCCTTCGGAACACTGAAGCTTTCTTT.

The J gene is TRBJ2-4, the V gene TRBV20-1; unclear D gene. CDR1 is DFQATT and CDR2 is SNEGSKA in the germline V gene (reference sequence). The V end was cut by 1 base, the J end by 0 bases, with 4 bases between. The length of the CDR3 is 13 residues. Here the CDR3 reads CSARAGAKNIQYF. DNA for the CDR3: TGCAGTGCTAGAGCTGGAGCCAAAAACATTCAGTACTTC.

This clonotype has a single count. The V and J genes are TRBV5-6 and TRBJ2-1; TRBD1 or TRBD2 may be the D gene (5 bases each). V gave up 4 bases and J gave up 8 bases, with 13 bases separating them. The CDR3 length is 13 residues. Germline V lookup: CDR1 SGHDT, CDR2 YYEEEE. This chain's CDR3 is CASSRGPVDEQFF. DNA for the CDR3: TGTGCCAGCAGCCGGGGACCTGTGGATGAGCAGTTCTTC.

This clonotype was counted a few times. This chain uses TRBV7-6 with TRBJ2-5; 7 nucleotides match TRBD2. CDR1 SGHVS and CDR2 FNYEAQ come from the germline V gene. CDR3 length: 14 amino acids. The V gene end was trimmed by 5 bases and the J gene end by 1 base; junction bases not matched to a gene: 4. The CDR3 region is CASSPRTSQETQYF. The CDR3 bases are TGTGCCAGCAGCCCCAGGACTAGCCAAGAGACCCAGTACTTC.

The chain uses TRBV7-6 and TRBJ2-1; D call uncertain. The CDR3 has 17 amino acids. The V end lost 4 bases, the J end lost 4 bases, and 20 bases lay between the germline ends. CDR1 is SGHVS and CDR2 is FNYEAQ in the germline V gene. CDR3 protein: CASSSLARSQEYNEQFF. In nucleotides, the CDR3 is TGTGCCAGCAGCTCCCTCGCCAGATCCCAGGAATACAATGAGCAGTTCTTC.

The chain has TRBV10-3 and TRBJ2-1; TRBD2 aligns across 11 bases. The ends lost 2 bases at V and 4 bases at J; junction bases unmatched: 4. Germline V CDR1 and CDR2: ENHRY, SYGVKD. This CDR3 has 16 residues. Written as DNA, the CDR3 is TGTGCCATCAGTGAGCTAGCGGGGGGTTCGTACAATGAGCAGTTCTTC. It codes for CAISELAGGSYNEQFF.

The chain has TRBV12-3 or TRBV12-4 and TRBJ2-4; TRBD1 might be the D (5 bases). The CDR3 covers 16 residues. V lost 5 bases and J lost 0, with 14 bases in between. DNA of the CDR3: TGTGCCAGCAGTCCCGACAGAGCTCGAGCCAAAAACATTCAGTACTTC. It translates to CASSPDRARAKNIQYF.

This clonotype was recorded a few times. The chain combines TRBV18 with TRBJ2-5; D may be TRBD2 (6 bases). V lost 3 bases and J lost 1, with 15 bases in between. This CDR3 is built from 16 residues. CDR1 KGHSH and CDR2 LQKENI come from the germline V gene. For the CDR3, the DNA is TGTGCCAGCTCACCCGGCACGCGGGACTCCCAAGAGACCCAGTACTTC. Translated: CASSPGTRDSQETQYF.

The genes are TRBV7-6 and TRBJ2-3; TRBD2 matches at 11 bases. The CDR3 extends over 17 amino acids. Per germline, CDR1 SGHVS and CDR2 FNYEAQ. Unmatched junction bases numbered 8, after V lost 2 bases and J lost 4 bases. Here the CDR3 reads CASSLTGTSGGADTQYF. Here the CDR3 DNA reads TGTGCCAGCAGCTTAACTGGGACTAGCGGAGGTGCAGATACGCAGTATTTT.

CDR3 sequence: CASSSGEVSEAFF. CDR3 sequence (DNA): TGTGCCAGCAGTTCCGGGGAGGTTAGTGAAGCTTTCTTT. This chain uses TRBV27 with TRBJ1-1, with D hard to call. V gave up 4 bases and J gave up 7 bases, with 13 bases separating them. The CDR3 spans 13 residues. CDR1 is MNHEY, CDR2 SMNVEV, per germline (reference sequence).

In its sample, this clonotype was seen many times. The chain joins TRBV12-3 or TRBV12-4 to TRBJ2-7; D unresolved. This CDR3 contains 12 residues. V lost 6 bases and J lost 2, with 8 bases in between. DNA for the CDR3: TGTGCCAGCAGCCCCGGCCCCTACGAGCAGTACTTC. Amino acid sequence: CASSPGPYEQYF.

This clonotype was recorded only once. This rearrangement joins TRBV6-5 to TRBJ2-1; TRBD2 aligns across 8 bases. Per the germline V gene, CDR1 is MNHEY and CDR2 is SVGAGI. V gave up 1 base and J gave up 5 bases; unmatched junction bases: 4. The CDR3 extends over 15 amino acids. CDR3 nucleotides: TGTGCCAGCAGTTACTTCGGGAGGGCCAACAATGAGCAGTTCTTC. Encoded protein: CASSYFGRANNEQFF.

The genes are TRBV12-3 or TRBV12-4 and TRBJ2-1; 8 bases agree with TRBD2. With V trimmed by 5 bases and J by 4 bases, 4 bases remained unmatched. The CDR3 has 14 residues. In DNA, the CDR3 is TGTGCCAGCAGTCAGACTAGCGTATACAATGAGCAGTTCTTC. It is translated as CASSQTSVYNEQFF.